These 28 T cell receptor beta chains came from one sample sequenced in a study of human T cells and chemical hapten exposure. Using its own MiXCR run on the RACE reads, TCRdb lists one record per CDR3 protein. The sample contains roughly 39,000 distinct CDR3 sequences, about 13% of which appear only once. Time point here: patch test 3, about 24 weeks after DPC sensitization. Treatment meaning: therapeutic diphenylcyclopropenone sensitization with weekly scalp DPC. Unseparated into fractions, whole blood served as the source from which total RNA was extracted. This material consisted of whole blood, taken in connection with sensitization to the hapten diphenylcyclopropenone (DPC). The receptors derive from a woman aged 40 to 50 with alopecia areata. Some clones in this sample may be carry-over from other donors' samples.

A few counts support this clonotype. The gene calls are TRBV11-2 and TRBJ2-3, with 9 positions matching TRBD2. Germline trimming cut 7 bases from V and 4 bases from J; bases unmatched to any gene: 12. CDR1 and CDR2 (germline): SGHAT, FQNNGV. This CDR3 comprises 16 residues. As DNA, the CDR3 is TGTGCCAGCACCCTGTCCGGGACTAGCTTCTCAGATACGCAGTATTTT. This sequence encodes CASTLSGTSFSDTQYF.

The chain couples TRBV7-2 to TRBJ1-3, with a possible D match to TRBD1 (5 bases). The CDR3 is 16 amino acids. The ends were cut back, 0 bases at V and 4 bases at J, with 13 bases in the middle. Germline CDR1 is SGHTA and CDR2 is FQGNSA. For the CDR3, the DNA is TGTGCCAGCAGCTTAGCGGGGACCCGTTTCGGAAACACCATATATTTT. Its translation: CASSLAGTRFGNTIYF.

The chain is built from TRBV19 and TRBJ2-7; D unresolved. V was shortened by 6 bases and J by 7 bases, with 13 bases between the two germline ends. Germline V gene sequence: CDR1 LNHDA, CDR2 SQIVND (reference sequence). This CDR3 comprises 12 residues. CDR3 region: CASRAPVGEQYF. DNA for the CDR3: TGTGCCAGTAGAGCTCCGGTCGGTGAGCAGTACTTC.

The chain combines TRBV28 with TRBJ2-6, with D maybe TRBD1 (5 bases). This CDR3 region has 16 residues. Germline-derived CDR1 and CDR2 are MDHEN and SYDVKM. Between the trimmed V and J ends, which lost 6 bases and 1 base, there was a span of 13 bases. The CDR3 spells CASRPGIASGANVLTF. For the CDR3, the DNA is TGTGCCAGCAGGCCAGGGATTGCGTCTGGGGCCAACGTCCTGACTTTC. Looking up the rest from reference TRBV28 and TRBJ2-6 gives the full variable domain: DVKVTQSSRYLVKRTGEKVFLECVQDMDHENMFWYRQDPGLGLRLIYFSYDVKMKEKGDIPEGYSVSREKKERFSLILESASTNQTSMYLCASRPGIASGANVLTFGAGSRLTVL.

This clonotype was seen at least ten times. At one end the junction does not follow the germline gene, possibly because of a read error. This chain links TRBV28 with TRBJ1-2, with D possibly TRBD1 on 6 matching bases. The CDR3 extends over 11 amino acids. Germline CDR1 is MDHEN and CDR2 is SYDVKM. CDR3 protein: CASSRDRLRDF. The DNA for the CDR3 is TGTGCCAGCAGTCGCGACAGGCTAAGAGATTTC.

This clonotype has a count of ten or more. The chain is built from TRBV7-7 and TRBJ2-3; D is unresolved. With 1 base removed from V and 6 bases from J, the gap between germline ends came to 14 bases. The CDR3 consists of 15 residues. Germline V gene sequence: CDR1 SSHAT, CDR2 FNYEAQ (reference sequence). Here the CDR3 DNA reads TGTGCCAGCAGCTTAGGCCCAGAGAGACTGGATACGCAGTATTTT. Translation gives CASSLGPERLDTQYF.

This clonotype was counted a few times. The rearrangement links TRBV10-3 to TRBJ1-1; possibly TRBD1 for D (5 bases). Germline V gene data show CDR1 as ENHRY and CDR2 as SYGVKD. The CDR3 extends over 13 amino acids. Trimming stripped 7 bases from V and 2 bases from J, with 11 bases between. CDR3 residues: CAITQGVNTEAFF. CDR3 bases: TGTGCCATCACCCAAGGGGTAAACACTGAAGCTTTCTTT.

Many counts were recorded for this clonotype. This chain joins TRBV11-2 and TRBJ2-1; 9 bases match TRBD2. The ends lost 2 bases at V and 2 bases at J; junction bases unmatched: 4. The CDR3 covers 16 residues. The germline CDR1 and CDR2 sequences are SGHAT and FQNNGV. The CDR3 spells CASSLMSGGTYNEQFF. In DNA, the CDR3 is TGTGCCAGCAGCTTAATGAGCGGGGGGACCTACAATGAGCAGTTCTTC.

This clonotype was seen at least ten times. The chain recombines TRBV20-1 with TRBJ1-6; possible D gene TRBD1, 5 bases. Looked up from germline, CDR1 is DFQATT and CDR2 is SNEGSKA (reference sequence). Trimming left V 5 bases short and J 6 bases short, with 14 bases between. This CDR3 spans 14 amino acids. The CDR3 loop reads CSALQEGFNSPLHF. The CDR3 nucleotides read TGCAGTGCTCTTCAGGAGGGGTTTAATTCACCCCTCCACTTT.

The chain recombines TRBV20-1 with TRBJ1-1, with TRBD1 matching 7 bases. CDR1 is DFQATT and CDR2 is SNEGSKA in the germline V gene (reference sequence). V dropped 3 bases and J dropped 5; count of bases not matched to a gene: 6. This CDR3 region has 13 residues. Here the CDR3 DNA reads TGCAGTGCTAGGGAACAGGGGTGGACTGAAGCTTTCTTT. As protein: CSAREQGWTEAFF.

There are many counts of this clonotype. The chain employs TRBV12-3 or TRBV12-4 and TRBJ1-1, with D possibly being TRBD1 (6 bases). V was clipped by 2 bases and J by 11 bases, with 18 bases between them. This CDR3 spans 14 amino acids. CDR3: CASSLMGGADLAFF. CDR3 DNA: TGTGCCAGCAGTTTAATGGGGGGCGCAGATTTGGCTTTCTTT.

This clonotype was seen repeatedly, ten times or more. V usage is TRBV12-3 or TRBV12-4 and J usage is TRBJ1-2, with TRBD1 matching over 11 bases. Trimming took 4 bases from V and 4 from J; bases not matched to a gene: 8. The CDR3 spans 16 residues. For the CDR3, the DNA is TGTGCCAGCAGTTCCCAGTGGACAGGGGGCGGCTATGGCTACACCTTC. Amino acids: CASSSQWTGGGYGYTF.

The sample holds many counts of this clonotype. The gene calls are TRBV12-3 or TRBV12-4 and TRBJ2-7; D is unresolved. The CDR3 has 12 residues. Trimming took off 5 bases at V and 6 bases at J, with 11 bases between the two ends. As DNA, the CDR3 is TGTGCCAGCAGTCTGGAAAGAAGCGAGCAGTACTTC. This sequence encodes CASSLERSEQYF.

This clonotype was counted ten times or more. The rearrangement joins TRBV18 to TRBJ1-5, with TRBD1 matching over 8 bases. CDR3 length: 16 residues. The germline gives CDR1 KGHSH, CDR2 LQKENI. The trim removed 2 bases at V and 0 bases at J, leaving 3 bases unmatched. CDR3 sequence reads: CASSPGQGPSNQPQHF. CDR3 DNA: TGTGCCAGCTCACCAGGACAGGGCCCTAGCAATCAGCCCCAGCATTTT.

This clonotype has ten or more counts. The chain carries TRBV27 and TRBJ2-7; unclear D gene. Germline CDR1 reads MNHEY; CDR2 reads SMNVEV (reference sequence). The length of the CDR3 is 15 residues. The germline V and J ends were trimmed by 5 bases and 2 bases, with 16 bases remaining between them. CDR3 nucleotides: TGTGCCAGCAGTCCGCGGTCCTCGCCCGCCTACGAGCAGTACTTC. Translated, it gives CASSPRSSPAYEQYF.

This clonotype was seen many times. The CDR3 DNA follows: TGCGCCAGCAGCTTGGGGCAAGCCTCCCGGAACACTGAAGCTTTCTTT. The encoded protein is CASSLGQASRNTEAFF. J is TRBJ1-1 and V is TRBV5-1, with D unresolved. V was cut by 0 bases and J by 1 base, with 13 bases left in between. CDR3 length: 16 residues. Germline CDR1 is SGHRS and CDR2 is YFSETQ.

There are many counts of this clonotype. The rearrangement links TRBV7-9 to TRBJ2-7, with 7 bases fitting TRBD2. With 4 bases clipped from V and 6 bases from J, the junction kept 6 bases outside the gene matches. The CDR3 runs 13 residues. Germline V gene data show CDR1 as SEHNR and CDR2 as FQNEAQ (reference sequence). This CDR3 reads CASSSGTIGEQYF. The CDR3 DNA reads TGTGCCAGCAGCTCCGGGACTATCGGCGAGCAGTACTTC.

To note about this clonotype: A clone one base away is much larger, so this may be a read error. The V gene is TRBV18, the J gene TRBJ2-1, with a possible D match to TRBD2 (6 bases). Germline CDR1 reads KGHSH; CDR2 reads LQKENI. The CDR3 length is 15 residues. The ends were cut back, 7 bases at V and 5 bases at J, with 18 bases in the middle. This CDR3 is CASLPGGATNNEQFF. The CDR3 coding sequence is TGTGCCAGCTTACCCGGCGGGGCAACTAACAATGAGCAGTTCTTC.

This clonotype was observed a handful of times. V and J are TRBV28 and TRBJ2-7; maybe TRBD2 (5 bases). The CDR3 loop spans 16 amino acids. The V gene's germline CDR1 is MDHEN and CDR2 SYDVKM. V lost 7 bases to trimming and J lost 2 bases, with 21 bases between them. The CDR3 DNA reads as TGTGCCAGCACGCCCCCCCATGCGGGTCCGCCCTACGAGCAGTACTTC. It yields the protein CASTPPHAGPPYEQYF.

This clonotype has more than one count but fewer than ten. The rearrangement uses TRBV2 and TRBJ2-7; 7 bases agree with TRBD2. The J segment lost 6 bases and the V segment lost 7 bases, leaving 6 bases of the junction unmatched. The CDR3 contains 12 residues. Germline lookup yields CDR1 SNHLY and CDR2 FYNNEI. The CDR3 region has the DNA TGTGCCAGCATCGAAGGGAGGGGCGAGCAGTACTTC. It is translated as CASIEGRGEQYF.

This clonotype appeared a few times. The chain couples TRBV27 to TRBJ2-7; D ambiguous. In germline, CDR1 is MNHEY, CDR2 SMNVEV (reference sequence). CDR3 length: 14 amino acids. Trimming removed 5 bases from V and 0 bases from J, with 11 bases in between. This CDR3 is CASSQRAHSYEQYF. As DNA, the CDR3 is TGTGCCAGCAGTCAAAGGGCGCACTCCTACGAGCAGTACTTC.

This clonotype ranks as medium-sized. The chain recombines TRBV9 with TRBJ2-2; D may correspond to TRBD1 or TRBD2 (5 bases each). Germline V gene sequence: CDR1 SGDLS, CDR2 YYNGEE. V shed 5 bases and J shed 6 bases, with 8 bases lying between them. This CDR3 is 12 amino acids long. The CDR3, as DNA: TGTGCCAGCAGGGGGGTGGCCGGGGAGCTGTTTTTT. The encoded protein is CASRGVAGELFF.

This clonotype was seen ten or more times. CDR3 sequence (DNA): TGTGCCAGCAGCCAAGCCGGGACAGGGTACCACGGCTACACCTTC. Protein sequence: CASSQAGTGYHGYTF. The genes are TRBV14 and TRBJ1-2; 9 nucleotides agree with TRBD1. Germline CDR1 reads SGHDN; CDR2 reads FVKESK. The CDR3 sequence is 15 residues long. Trimming at V came to 1 base and at J to 8 bases, leaving 8 bases not matched to a gene.

The gene calls are TRBV20-1 and TRBJ2-1; no reliable D call. Germline CDR1 reads DFQATT; CDR2 reads SNEGSKA (reference sequence). CDR3 size: 11 residues. The V gene lost 6 bases and the J gene lost 6 bases, with 9 bases spanning the gap. The CDR3 loop reads CSAGWGNEQFF. The DNA for the CDR3 is TGCAGTGCGGGCTGGGGCAATGAGCAGTTCTTC.

J is TRBJ1-5 and V is TRBV28; 7 nucleotides match TRBD1. Trimming at V came to 6 bases and at J to 0 bases, leaving 14 bases not matched to a gene. Looked up from germline, CDR1 is MDHEN and CDR2 is SYDVKM. The CDR3 contains 18 residues. The CDR3 loop reads CASRSTGRFPYSNQPQHF. CDR3 DNA sequence: TGTGCCAGCAGATCGACAGGGAGGTTCCCCTATAGCAATCAGCCCCAGCATTTT.

The J gene is TRBJ2-7, the V gene TRBV29-1, with a possible D match to TRBD1 (6 bases). V shed 1 base and J shed 1 base, with 11 bases lying between them. CDR3 length equals 14 residues. Germline V gives CDR1 SQVTM, CDR2 ANQGSEA. The CDR3 loop reads CSVEGRGGSYEQYF. The CDR3 region has the DNA TGCAGCGTTGAAGGCAGGGGCGGTTCCTACGAGCAGTACTTC.

Only a few counts were recorded for this clonotype. This rearrangement joins TRBV3-1 to TRBJ2-2; D call uncertain. V shed 1 base and J shed 7 bases, with 4 bases lying between them. CDR1 LGHDT and CDR2 YNNKEL come from the germline V gene (reference sequence). CDR3 length: 12 amino acids. CDR3 in DNA: TGTGCCAGCAGCCAAGGAAGCGGGGAGCTGTTTTTT. It translates to CASSQGSGELFF. The full variable domain, completed using reference TRBV3-1 and TRBJ2-2, is DTAVSQTPKYLVTQMGNDKSIKCEQNLGHDTMYWYKQDSKKFLKIMFSYNNKELIINETVPNRFSPKSPDKAHLNLHINSLELGDSAVYFCASSQGSGELFFGEGSRLTVL.

In this sample, this clonotype turned up many times. This chain connects TRBV3-1 to TRBJ2-2, with TRBD2 identical over 11 bases. Germline loops: CDR1 LGHDT, CDR2 YNNKEL (reference sequence). There are 16 residues in the CDR3. Trimming cost V 4 bases and J 3 bases; bases outside gene matches: 4. CDR3 residues: CASSPPGLADTGELFF. The CDR3 nucleotides read TGTGCCAGCAGCCCTCCGGGACTAGCGGACACCGGGGAGCTGTTTTTT.